This T cell receptor beta chain originates from a study of blood T cell repertoires in COVID-19. Study information: Material from acute and convalescent COVID-19 was sourced from the United States, Italy and Spain.

Enrolled through a virtual design, the participants were between 18 and 89 years of age and came from about two dozen US areas. Allocation to cohorts depended on clinical history reported by the participants. Measured with immunoSEQ multiplex PCR; TCRdb has only the in-frame clones, and not every one. The data contain 200,000 to 250,000 clones, 75% to 90% of them singletons. This CDR3 has 16 amino acids. Trimming took off 1 base at V and 3 bases at J, with 16 bases between the two ends. CDR1 is SGHKS, CDR2 YYEKEE, per germline (reference sequence). This receptor was taken from a young woman who had been exposed to COVID-19. The specimen was PBMCs or T cells enriched from blood (not recorded which). V usage is TRBV5-5 and J usage is TRBJ1-2; D unresolved. The CDR3 loop is CASSLFGQAPHYGYTF. The CDR3 DNA reads as TGTGCCAGCAGCTTGTTTGGGCAGGCACCCCACTATGGCTACACCTTC.